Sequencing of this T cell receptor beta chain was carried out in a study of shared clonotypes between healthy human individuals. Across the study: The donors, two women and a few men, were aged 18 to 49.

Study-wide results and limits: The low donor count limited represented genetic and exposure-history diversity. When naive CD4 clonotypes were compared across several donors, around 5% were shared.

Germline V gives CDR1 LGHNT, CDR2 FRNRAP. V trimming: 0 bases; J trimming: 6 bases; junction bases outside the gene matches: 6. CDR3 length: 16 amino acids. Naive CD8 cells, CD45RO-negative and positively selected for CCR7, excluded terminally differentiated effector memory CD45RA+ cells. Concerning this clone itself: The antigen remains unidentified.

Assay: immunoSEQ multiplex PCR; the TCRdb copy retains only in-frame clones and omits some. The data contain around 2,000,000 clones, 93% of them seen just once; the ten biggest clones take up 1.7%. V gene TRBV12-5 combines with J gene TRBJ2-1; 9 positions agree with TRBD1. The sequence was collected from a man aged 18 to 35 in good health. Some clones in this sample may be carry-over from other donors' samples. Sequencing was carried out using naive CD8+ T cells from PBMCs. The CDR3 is CASGLVRDRVFNEQFF. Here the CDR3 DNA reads TGTGCTAGTGGTTTGGTCCGGGACAGGGTCTTCAATGAGCAGTTCTTC.